Described below is a single TCR beta chain sequence and its context. Its specificity is not known. Germline V gives CDR1 MNHEY, CDR2 SVGEGT. The CDR3 extends over 14 amino acids. The TRB cDNA libraries were prepared by 5' RACE with UMI labels. TCRdb reprocessed the 5' RACE reads and stores each CDR3 protein as one record, lacking DNA. This repertoire comprises tens of thousands of distinct CDR3 sequences; its ten largest clones make up less than 0.85%. This specimen belongs to a study of CXCR3-negative and CXCR3-positive naive CD8 T cells. Study-wide findings and caveats: CXCR3-positive naive cells had more hydrophobic TRB CDR3s than CXCR3-negative naive cells.

The TCR comes from a human donor in good health. Some clones in this sample may be carry-over from other donors' samples. J is TRBJ1-5 and V is TRBV6-2 or TRBV6-3. Source material: naive CXCR3+ CD8+ T cells from blood. Sample subset: CD45RO-CCR7+CD27+CD95- naive CD8+ T cells expressing CXCR3 (TNR3+). The CDR3 is CASSSPYSNQPQHF.